This TCR beta chain was captured in a study of identical twins. This clonotype was detected ten times or more. Trimming pared 1 base from V and 2 bases from J, leaving 11 bases between. Germline V gene sequence: CDR1 SGHVS, CDR2 FQNEAQ. The CDR3 is 15 amino acids. MiXCR, run by TCRdb on the 5' RACE reads, gives a single entry per CDR3 protein. The table shows about 280,000 distinct CDR3 sequences, with about 8.9% occurring only once. The sample was also reused in another study, on yellow fever vaccine responses in identical twins.

Sequenced input: memory (CD45RO+) T cells sorted from blood. The chain carries TRBV7-8 and TRBJ2-5; no definite D call. The clonotype was recovered from a woman aged 18-29 years in good health. Here the CDR3 reads CASSLVAASQETQYF. CDR3 nucleotide sequence: TGTGCCAGCAGCTTAGTAGCAGCATCTCAAGAGACCCAGTACTTC.